These 14 T cell receptor beta chains originate from one sample sequenced in a study of OX40 agonist ivuxolimab in advanced cancers. Only in-frame clones appear in the TCRdb table, and some are missing; sequencing was by immunoSEQ multiplex PCR. The top ten clones hold around 0.8% of a sample with about 77,000 clones, about 86% of them seen once. Sequenced here: CD4+ or CD8+ T cells sorted from blood, sampled in a trial of the OX40 agonist ivuxolimab. The source of these receptors is an adult with an advanced solid tumor such as melanoma, head and neck, liver or kidney cancer.

The chain has TRBV7-7 and TRBJ2-6; no firm D call. Germline CDR1 reads SSHAT; CDR2 reads FNYEAQ (reference sequence). This CDR3 contains 15 residues. Trimming took off 4 bases at V and 5 bases at J, with 12 bases between the two ends. Here the CDR3 reads CASSCPLSRANVLTF. CDR3 DNA: TGTGCCAGCAGCTGTCCATTAAGTCGGGCCAACGTCCTGACTTTC. Using reference TRBV7-7 and TRBJ2-6 for the parts outside the CDR3, the full variable domain is GAGVSQSPRYKVTKRGQDVTLRCDPISSHATLYWYQQALGQGPEFLTYFNYEAQPDKSGLPSDRFSAERPEGSISTLTIQRTEQRDSAMYRCASSCPLSRANVLTFGAGSRLTVL.

The chain has TRBV30 and TRBJ1-1; no clear D. V lost 3 bases and J lost 3, with 8 bases in between. The CDR3 sequence is 12 residues long. Germline CDR1 and CDR2: GTSNPN and SVGIG (reference sequence). CDR3 sequence reads: CAWRRDYTEAFF. The CDR3 DNA is TGTGCCTGGAGAAGGGATTACACTGAAGCTTTCTTT.

V gene TRBV29-1 combines with J gene TRBJ1-5, with D perhaps matching TRBD1 (5 bases). There are 12 residues in the CDR3. Trimming shortened V by 4 bases and J by 3 bases, and 7 bases separated the two germline ends. Germline loops: CDR1 SQVTM, CDR2 ANQGSEA. CDR3 sequence (DNA): TGCAGCGTTGGGGGGTTCAATCAGCCCCAGCATTTT. It is translated as CSVGGFNQPQHF. Variable domain in full (rest from reference TRBV29-1 and TRBJ1-5): SAVISQKPSRDICQRGTSLTIQCQVDSQVTMMFWYRQQPGQSLTLIATANQGSEATYESGFVIDKFPISRPNLTFSTLTVSNMSPEDSSIYLCSVGGFNQPQHFGDGTRLSIL.

The chain employs TRBV9 and TRBJ2-7; TRBD1 agrees at 10 bases. The CDR3 is 14 residues long. V gave up 2 bases and J gave up 3 bases; unmatched junction bases: 2. The V gene's germline CDR1 is SGDLS and CDR2 YYNGEE. CDR3 nucleotide sequence: TGTGCCAGCAGCGTCGGGACAGGGGACTACGAGCAGTACTTC. This gives the protein CASSVGTGDYEQYF.

The V gene is TRBV30, the J gene TRBJ2-7; 11 bases match TRBD2. Germline assignment: CDR1 GTSNPN and CDR2 SVGIG (reference sequence). Losses at the gene ends were 5 bases for V and 0 bases for J; bases not matched to a gene: 6. The length of the CDR3 is 15 residues. CDR3 in DNA: TGTGCCTGGGGCGGGACTAGCGGAAGCTCCTACGAGCAGTACTTC. Translated, it gives CAWGGTSGSSYEQYF. Full variable domain (remainder filled in from reference TRBV30 and TRBJ2-7): SQTIHQWPATLVQPVGSPLSLECTVEGTSNPNLYWYRQAAGRGLQLLFYSVGIGQISSEVPQNLSASRPQDRQFILSSKKLLLSDSGFYLCAWGGTSGSSYEQYFGPGTRLTVT.

V is TRBV28 and J is TRBJ2-7; D remains ambiguous. CDR3 length: 13 amino acids. Germline values: CDR1 MDHEN, CDR2 SYDVKM. V was trimmed by 3 bases and J by 1 base, leaving 7 bases between them. The CDR3 sequence: CASSFETSYEQYF. The CDR3 bases are TGTGCCAGCAGTTTTGAGACTTCCTACGAGCAGTACTTC.

This chain uses TRBV30 with TRBJ2-7; 11 bases map to TRBD1. Losses at the gene ends were 2 bases for V and 1 base for J; bases not matched to a gene: 4. The CDR3 sequence is 15 residues long. Germline V gene lookup returns CDR1 GTSNPN and CDR2 SVGIG (reference sequence). The CDR3 DNA reads as TGTGCCTGGAGTTTAGGACAGGGGGCGTCCTACGAGCAGTACTTC. It translates to CAWSLGQGASYEQYF.

This chain links TRBV5-1 with TRBJ1-4; D is undetermined. The V end lost 4 bases, the J end lost 0 bases, and 7 bases lay between the germline ends. In germline, CDR1 is SGHRS, CDR2 YFSETQ. CDR3 size: 14 residues. The CDR3 sequence is CASSPAATNEKLFF. CDR3 DNA: TGCGCCAGCAGCCCCGCCGCAACTAATGAAAAACTGTTTTTT.

The V and J genes are TRBV5-6 and TRBJ2-5, with unresolved D. CDR1 and CDR2 (germline): SGHDT, YYEEEE. V lost 0 bases to trimming and J lost 6 bases, with 9 bases between them. This CDR3 is 13 amino acids long. CDR3 loop: CASSLDFVQTQYF. The CDR3 coding sequence is TGTGCCAGCAGCTTGGATTTCGTCCAGACCCAGTACTTC. Filled out from reference TRBV5-6 and TRBJ2-5, the complete variable domain reads DAGVTQSPTHLIKTRGQQVTLRCSPKSGHDTVSWYQQALGQGPQFIFQYYEEEERQRGNFPDRFSGHQFPNYSSELNVNALLLGDSALYLCASSLDFVQTQYFGPGTRLLVL.

The chain couples TRBV11-2 to TRBJ1-2; the D gene is possibly TRBD1 (5 bases). Trimming stripped 5 bases from V and 8 bases from J, with 15 bases between. The CDR3 is 13 residues long. Looked up from germline, CDR1 is SGHAT and CDR2 is FQNNGV. Here the CDR3 reads CASSPADRGGYTF. The CDR3 nucleotides are TGTGCCAGCAGCCCCGCCGATCGGGGGGGCTACACCTTC.

The DNA for the CDR3 is TGTGCCAGCAGTCAGGCCGTGATCGAGGGGACCCAGTACTTC. It codes for CASSQAVIEGTQYF. V and J are TRBV28 and TRBJ2-5, with D possibly being TRBD2 (5 bases). Trimming took 5 bases from V and 7 from J, leaving 17 bases between them. Germline values: CDR1 MDHEN, CDR2 SYDVKM. The CDR3 is 14 amino acids.

This chain connects TRBV6-5 to TRBJ1-2; TRBD1 agrees at 7 bases. Germline V gene data show CDR1 as MNHEY and CDR2 as SVGAGI. This CDR3 spans 13 amino acids. Trimming at V came to 6 bases and at J to 2 bases, leaving 3 bases not matched to a gene. The CDR3 spells CASRDRTNYGYTF. CDR3 DNA sequence: TGTGCCAGCAGGGACAGGACGAACTATGGCTACACCTTC.

The sample holds a few counts of this clone. The chain uses TRBV7-2 and TRBJ1-5; TRBD1 is a possible D gene (5 bases). The V and J ends lost 3 bases and 5 bases respectively, with 11 bases between them. The germline V gene has CDR1 SGHTA and CDR2 FQGNSA. The CDR3 contains 14 residues. CDR3 residues: CASSFFGGDQPQHF. DNA of the CDR3: TGTGCCAGCAGCTTTTTCGGAGGGGATCAGCCCCAGCATTTT.

The chain combines TRBV7-2 with TRBJ1-3; D is possibly TRBD1 (5 bases). Germline values: CDR1 SGHTA, CDR2 FQGNSA. Trimming took 3 bases from V and 2 from J, leaving 8 bases between them. This CDR3 has 14 amino acids. The DNA for the CDR3 is TGTGCCAGCAGCTTGCAGGGCCCTGGAAACACCATATATTTT. Translated: CASSLQGPGNTIYF.